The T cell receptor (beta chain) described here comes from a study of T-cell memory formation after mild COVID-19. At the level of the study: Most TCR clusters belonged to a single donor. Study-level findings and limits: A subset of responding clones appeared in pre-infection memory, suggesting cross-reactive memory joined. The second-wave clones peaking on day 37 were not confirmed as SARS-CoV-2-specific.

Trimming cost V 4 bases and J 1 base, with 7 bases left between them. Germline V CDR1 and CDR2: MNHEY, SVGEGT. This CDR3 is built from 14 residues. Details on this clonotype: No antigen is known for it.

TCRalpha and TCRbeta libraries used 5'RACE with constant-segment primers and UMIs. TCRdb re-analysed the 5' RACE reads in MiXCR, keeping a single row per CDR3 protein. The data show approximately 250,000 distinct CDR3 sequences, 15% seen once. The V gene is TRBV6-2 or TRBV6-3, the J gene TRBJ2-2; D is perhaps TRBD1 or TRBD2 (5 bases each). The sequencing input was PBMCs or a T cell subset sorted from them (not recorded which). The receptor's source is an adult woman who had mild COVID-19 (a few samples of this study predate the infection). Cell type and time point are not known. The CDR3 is CASSWGRNTGELFF. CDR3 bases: TGTGCCAGCAGTTGGGGGAGGAACACCGGGGAGCTGTTTTTT.